This T cell receptor beta chain was identified during a study of blood T cell repertoires in COVID-19. The CDR3 runs 15 residues. Germline V lookup: CDR1 SGHTA, CDR2 FQGNSA. V dropped 4 bases and J dropped 1 base, with 12 bases sitting between them. Here immunoSEQ multiplex PCR was the method, and the copy in TCRdb shows in-frame clones only, minus some. The repertoire has approximately 130,000 clones, more than 75% of them found once; the top ten carry 2% to 2.5%. The sequencing input was peripheral blood. The gene calls are TRBV7-2 and TRBJ2-3; weak D call: TRBD1 (6 bases). The sequence was collected from a man aged 45-60 years with active COVID-19. CDR3 amino acids: CASSYRALGTDTQYF. The CDR3 region has the DNA TGTGCCAGCAGCTACAGGGCCCTCGGCACAGATACGCAGTATTTT.